The present TCR beta chain was sequenced within a study of T cell responses to AZD1222 COVID-19 vaccine. Study observations and caveats: Among AZD1222 vaccinees, only 6 or 7 were seropositive at baseline.

The length of the CDR3 is 14 residues. The germline V gene encodes CDR1 PRHDT and CDR2 FYEKMQ (reference sequence). J lost 2 bases, V lost 2 bases, and 1 base had no gene match. This clone appeared a single time. Its cognate antigen is unknown. Method: immunoSEQ multiplex PCR; TCRdb's copy keeps in-frame clones and lacks some. The profile covers 120,000 or so clones, with more than 75% appearing a single time and approximately 1.3% taken by the ten largest. The receptor was isolated from an adult in good health. The genes are TRBV13 and TRBJ2-7, with TRBD1 matching 9 bases. The sample was peripheral blood, taken on day 0 of AZD1222 vaccination. CDR3 DNA sequence: TGTGCCAGCAGCTTAAGACAGGGGGCCTACGAGCAGTACTTC. Translation gives CASSLRQGAYEQYF. Complete variable domain (other parts from reference TRBV13 and TRBJ2-7): AAGVIQSPRHLIKEKRETATLKCYPIPRHDTVYWYQQGPGQDPQFLISFYEKMQSDKGSIPDRFSAQQFSDYHSELNMSSLELGDSALYFCASSLRQGAYEQYFGPGTRLTVT.